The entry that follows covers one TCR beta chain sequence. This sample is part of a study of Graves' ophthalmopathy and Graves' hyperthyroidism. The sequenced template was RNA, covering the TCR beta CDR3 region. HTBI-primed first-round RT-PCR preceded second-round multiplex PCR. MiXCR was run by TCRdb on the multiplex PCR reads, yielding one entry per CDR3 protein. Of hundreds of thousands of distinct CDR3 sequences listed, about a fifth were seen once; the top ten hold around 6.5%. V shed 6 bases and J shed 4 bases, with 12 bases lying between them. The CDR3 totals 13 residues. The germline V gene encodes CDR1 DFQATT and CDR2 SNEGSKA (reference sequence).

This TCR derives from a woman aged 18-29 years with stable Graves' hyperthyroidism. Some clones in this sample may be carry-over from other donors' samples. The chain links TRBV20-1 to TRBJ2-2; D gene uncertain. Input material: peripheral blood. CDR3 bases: TGCAGTGCCAGCGCCGGGCGCACCGGGGAGCTGTTTTTT. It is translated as CSASAGRTGELFF.